Sequencing of this TCR beta chain was carried out in a study of CD8+CD57+ T cells in acquired aplastic anemia. This CDR3 region has 14 residues. V lost 5 bases and J 4 bases, leaving 15 bases between the germline ends. The germline V gene encodes CDR1 LNHDA and CDR2 SQIVND (reference sequence). Investigators profiled TCR beta VDJ and CDR3 from genomic DNA template. In TCRdb, the reads were re-called with MiXCR into one record per CDR3 protein. The table lists some 140,000 distinct CDR3 sequences, roughly 49% of them singletons. Those patients picked for sequencing had displayed CD8+CD57+ cell expansion on flow cytometry. The patients all had a severe acquired aplastic anemia diagnosis.

Sequencing was done on a sample of sorted CD4+, CD8+, or CD8+CD57+ T cells (not recorded which) from PBMCs. J is TRBJ2-7 and V is TRBV19; the D gene is possibly TRBD2 (7 bases). This receptor was taken from a human donor with aplastic anemia. The CDR3 sequence: CASSWRGGAYEQYF. CDR3 coding DNA: TGTGCCAGTAGTTGGAGAGGGGGGGCTTACGAGCAGTACTTC.